In this sample, the clone carrying this T cell receptor beta chain turned up once. Its antigen is unknown. The source of the sample is a study of CD8 T cells in Susac syndrome. Germline assignment: CDR1 ENHRY and CDR2 SYGVKD. The V and J ends lost 6 bases and 11 bases, in that order; junction bases with no gene match: 4. This CDR3 contains 13 residues. Study-wide findings and caveats: Clonal expansion was absent from the CD4+ T cell repertoires in Susac syndrome.

Reverse transcription of about 0.45 to 1 ug RNA used random hexamers. With immunoSEQ multiplex PCR, TCR beta CDR3 was amplified across 54 Vbeta and 13 Jbeta. TCRdb called the immunoSEQ multiplex PCR reads again in MiXCR, with one record for every CDR3 protein. This table has some 180,000 distinct CDR3 sequences, around 94% appearing once. The chain employs TRBV10-3 and TRBJ2-1, with 13 bases aligning to TRBD2. Sequenced sample: CD4+ T cells from PBMCs. The clonotype comes from a human donor with Susac syndrome. CDR3 in DNA: TGTGCCATCAGAGGGACTAGCGGGAATAAGCAGTTCTTC. Its translation is CAIRGTSGNKQFF.